This TCR beta chain was found in a study of T-cell memory formation after mild COVID-19. Unmatched junction bases numbered 6, after V lost 4 bases and J lost 3 bases. This CDR3 has 15 residues. Germline V CDR1 and CDR2: SGHRS, YFSETQ. With constant-segment primers, 5'RACE yielded cDNA libraries of TCR alpha and TCR beta that carried sample barcodes and UMIs. One entry per CDR3 protein results from TCRdb running MiXCR on the 5' RACE reads. This repertoire shows about 340,000 distinct CDR3 sequences, 13% to 15% found once; its top ten account for roughly a fifth. The TCR was taken from a man between 18 and 35 years old who had mild COVID-19 (a few samples of this study predate the infection). Cell type and time point are not known. The chain joins TRBV5-1 to TRBJ2-7, with 11 bases aligning to TRBD2. Sequencing used PBMCs or a T cell subset sorted from them (not recorded which). CDR3 loop: CASSERLAGRYEQYF. In DNA form, the CDR3 reads TGCGCCAGCAGCGAGCGACTAGCGGGACGCTACGAGCAGTACTTC.